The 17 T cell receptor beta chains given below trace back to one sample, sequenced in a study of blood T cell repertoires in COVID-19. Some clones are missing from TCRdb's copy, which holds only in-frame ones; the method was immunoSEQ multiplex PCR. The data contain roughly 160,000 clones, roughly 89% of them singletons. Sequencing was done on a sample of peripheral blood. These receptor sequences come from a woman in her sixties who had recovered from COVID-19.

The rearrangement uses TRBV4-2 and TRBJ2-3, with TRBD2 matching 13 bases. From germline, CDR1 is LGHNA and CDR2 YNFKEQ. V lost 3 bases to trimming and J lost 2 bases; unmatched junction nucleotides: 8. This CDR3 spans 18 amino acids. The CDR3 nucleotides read TGTGCCAGCAGCCACCCCGGACTAGCGGGGGAGACCACAGATACGCAGTATTTT. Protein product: CASSHPGLAGETTDTQYF.

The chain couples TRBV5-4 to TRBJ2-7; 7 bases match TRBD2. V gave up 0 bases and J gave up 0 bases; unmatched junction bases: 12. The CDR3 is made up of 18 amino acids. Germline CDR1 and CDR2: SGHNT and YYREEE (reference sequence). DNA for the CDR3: TGTGCCAGCAGCTTGGGGGCACCGATAACTAGCGTCTCCTACGAGCAGTACTTC. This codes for CASSLGAPITSVSYEQYF. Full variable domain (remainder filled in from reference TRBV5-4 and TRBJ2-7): ETGVTQSPTHLIKTRGQQVTLRCSSQSGHNTVSWYQQALGQGPQFIFQYYREEENGRGNFPPRFSGLQFPNYSSELNVNALELDDSALYLCASSLGAPITSVSYEQYFGPGTRLTVT.

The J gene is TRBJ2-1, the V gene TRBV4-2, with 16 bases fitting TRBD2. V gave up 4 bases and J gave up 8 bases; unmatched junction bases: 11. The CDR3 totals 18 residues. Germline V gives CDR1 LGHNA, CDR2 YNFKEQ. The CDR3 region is CASSRGLAGGAQLYEQFF. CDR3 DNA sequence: TGTGCCAGCAGCCGGGGACTAGCGGGGGGGGCGCAACTCTATGAGCAGTTCTTC.

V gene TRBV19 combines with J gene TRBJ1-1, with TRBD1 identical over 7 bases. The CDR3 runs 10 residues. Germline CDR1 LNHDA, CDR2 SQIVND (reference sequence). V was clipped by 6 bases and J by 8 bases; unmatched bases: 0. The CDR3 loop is CASRGQEAFF. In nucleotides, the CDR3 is TGTGCCAGTAGGGGACAGGAAGCTTTCTTT.

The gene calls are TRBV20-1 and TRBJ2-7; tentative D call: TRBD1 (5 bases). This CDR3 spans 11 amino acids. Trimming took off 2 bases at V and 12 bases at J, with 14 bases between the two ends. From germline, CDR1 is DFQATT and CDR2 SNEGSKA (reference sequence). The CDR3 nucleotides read TGCAGTGCTAGAACAGGAGACAGATGGTACTTC. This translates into CSARTGDRWYF.

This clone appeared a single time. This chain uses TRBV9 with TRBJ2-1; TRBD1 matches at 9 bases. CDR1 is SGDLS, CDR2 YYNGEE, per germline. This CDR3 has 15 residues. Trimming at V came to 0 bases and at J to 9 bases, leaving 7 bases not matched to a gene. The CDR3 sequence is CASSVVGQGSGEQFF. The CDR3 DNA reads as TGTGCCAGCAGCGTAGTGGGACAGGGATCCGGTGAGCAGTTCTTC.

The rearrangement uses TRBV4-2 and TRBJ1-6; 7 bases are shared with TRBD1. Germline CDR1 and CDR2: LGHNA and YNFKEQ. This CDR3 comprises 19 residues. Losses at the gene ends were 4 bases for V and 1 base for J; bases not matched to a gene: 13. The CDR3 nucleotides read TGTGCCAGCAGCCGCCTCCAAAACAGGGGTGCTTCCTATAATTCACCCCTCCACTTT. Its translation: CASSRLQNRGASYNSPLHF.

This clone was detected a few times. DNA of the CDR3: TGTGCCAGCACCCCGGGACAGGGAAGGTACACTGAAGCTTTCTTT. This translates into CASTPGQGRYTEAFF. The chain uses TRBV4-2 and TRBJ1-1, with 9 bases identical to TRBD1. Germline lookup yields CDR1 LGHNA and CDR2 YNFKEQ. The CDR3 totals 15 residues. The junction had 9 bases not matched to a gene; V was cut back by 7 bases and J by 3 bases.

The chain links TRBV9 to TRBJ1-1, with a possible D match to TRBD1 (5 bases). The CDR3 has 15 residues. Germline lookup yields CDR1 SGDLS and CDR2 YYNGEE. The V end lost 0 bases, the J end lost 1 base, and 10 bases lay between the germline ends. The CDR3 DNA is TGTGCCAGCAGCGTAGCATGGGGGGGGAACACTGAAGCTTTCTTT. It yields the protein CASSVAWGGNTEAFF.

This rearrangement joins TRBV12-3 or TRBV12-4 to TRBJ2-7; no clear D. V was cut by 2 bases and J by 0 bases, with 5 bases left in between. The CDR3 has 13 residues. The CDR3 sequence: CASSLQNSYEQYF. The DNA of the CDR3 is TGTGCCAGCAGTTTACAGAACTCCTACGAGCAGTACTTC.

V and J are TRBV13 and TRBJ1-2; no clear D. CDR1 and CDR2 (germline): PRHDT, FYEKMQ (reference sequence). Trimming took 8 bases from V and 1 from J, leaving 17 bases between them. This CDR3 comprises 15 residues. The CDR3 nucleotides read TGTGCCAGCGGCAAACCGGTGACGGGTAACTATGGCTACACCTTC. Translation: CASGKPVTGNYGYTF. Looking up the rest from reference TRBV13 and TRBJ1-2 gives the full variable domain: AAGVIQSPRHLIKEKRETATLKCYPIPRHDTVYWYQQGPGQDPQFLISFYEKMQSDKGSIPDRFSAQQFSDYHSELNMSSLELGDSALYFCASGKPVTGNYGYTFGSGTRLTVV.

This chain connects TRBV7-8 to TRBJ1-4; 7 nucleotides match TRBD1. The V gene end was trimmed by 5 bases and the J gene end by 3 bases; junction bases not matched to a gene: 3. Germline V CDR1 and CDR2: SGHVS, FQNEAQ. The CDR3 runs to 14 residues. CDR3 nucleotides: TGTGCCAGCAGCCCCCAGGGGGCTAATGAAAAACTGTTTTTT. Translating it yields CASSPQGANEKLFF.

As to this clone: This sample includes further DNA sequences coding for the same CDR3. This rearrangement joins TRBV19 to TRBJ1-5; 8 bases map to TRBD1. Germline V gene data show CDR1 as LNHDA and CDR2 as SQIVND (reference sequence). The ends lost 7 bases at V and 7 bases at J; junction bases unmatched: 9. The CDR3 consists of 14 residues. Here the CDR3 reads CASIGDRSHQPQHF. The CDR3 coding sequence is TGTGCCAGTATTGGGGACAGGAGTCACCAGCCCCAGCATTTT. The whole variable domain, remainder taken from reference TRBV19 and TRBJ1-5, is DGGITQSPKYLFRKEGQNVTLSCEQNLNHDAMYWYRQDPGQGLRLIYYSQIVNDFQKGDIAEGYSVSREKKESFPLTVTSAQKNPTAFYLCASIGDRSHQPQHFGDGTRLSIL.

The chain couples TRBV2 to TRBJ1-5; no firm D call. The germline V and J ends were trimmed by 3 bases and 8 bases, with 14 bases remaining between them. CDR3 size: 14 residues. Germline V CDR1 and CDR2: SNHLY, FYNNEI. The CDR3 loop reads CASSDRNAYKPQHF. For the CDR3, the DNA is TGTGCCAGCAGTGATAGAAATGCGTATAAGCCCCAGCATTTT.

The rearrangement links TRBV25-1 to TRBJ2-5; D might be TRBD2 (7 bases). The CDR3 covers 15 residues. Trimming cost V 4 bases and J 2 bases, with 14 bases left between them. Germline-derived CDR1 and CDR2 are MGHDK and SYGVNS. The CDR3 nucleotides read TGTGCCAGCAGTGGAGGGGGGGCAGGACAAGAGACCCAGTACTTC. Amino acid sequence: CASSGGGAGQETQYF.

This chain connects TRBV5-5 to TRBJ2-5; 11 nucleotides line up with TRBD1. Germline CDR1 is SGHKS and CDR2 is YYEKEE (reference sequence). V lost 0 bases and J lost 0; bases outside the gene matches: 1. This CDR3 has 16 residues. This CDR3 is CASSLGDRGYQETQYF. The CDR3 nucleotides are TGTGCCAGCAGCTTGGGGGACAGGGGGTACCAAGAGACCCAGTACTTC.

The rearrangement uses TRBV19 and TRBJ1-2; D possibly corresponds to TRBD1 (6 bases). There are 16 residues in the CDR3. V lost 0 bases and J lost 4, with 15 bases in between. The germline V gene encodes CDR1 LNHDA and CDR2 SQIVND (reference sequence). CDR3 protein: CASSIDQGPATYGYTF. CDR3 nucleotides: TGTGCCAGTAGTATAGATCAGGGGCCCGCTACCTATGGCTACACCTTC.